This T cell receptor beta chain was found in a study of blood T cell repertoires in COVID-19. Per the original methods: Amplifying reference gene primers gave estimates of nucleated cell counts. The assay was immunoSEQ multiplex PCR, and TCRdb's table has in-frame clones only and misses some. V and J calls and clone size are copied from that table; D and trimming were computed from the DNA. This sample yields about 300,000 clones, of which more than 70% are seen a single time; about 6.8% belongs to the top ten. CDR3 size: 12 residues. V lost 3 bases and J 13 bases, leaving 13 bases between the germline ends. Germline CDR1 is MNHNS and CDR2 is SASEGT.

The chain has TRBV6-1 and TRBJ1-5; the D is unclear. This TCR was sampled from a man aged 18 to 30 who had recovered from COVID-19. Sequencing used peripheral blood. CDR3 bases: TGTGCCAGCAGTGAGAGTCACCCCGCGCAGCATTTT. Translation gives CASSESHPAQHF.